The 16 T cell receptor beta chains reported below all come from one sample, sequenced in a study of control samples from healthy donors and cancer patients (dated by TCRdb to 2020 to 2021). Receptor libraries were prepared by the immunoSEQ multiplex PCR assay. This is the immuneACCESS table as TCRdb keeps it, with only in-frame sequences that have V and J called. A part of the clones is gone; compared with another copy, unresolved V genes explain less than half, and the rest is unexplained. Here the sample has approximately 170,000 clones; around 90% occur a single time. The ten largest clonotypes hold nearly 5% of the sample. Input material: blood. All receptors derive from a woman aged 25 to 39 in good health.

The chain is built from TRBV6-5 and TRBJ1-2; D gene uncertain. The CDR3 is made up of 14 amino acids. The V gene's germline CDR1 is MNHEY and CDR2 SVGAGI. V lost 7 bases, J lost 5 bases, and 17 bases lay in between. The CDR3 bases are TGTGCCAGCACCCAGATCGGCGGCCTGTATGGCTACACCTTC. Its protein is CASTQIGGLYGYTF.

The V and J genes are TRBV5-1 and TRBJ1-5; 7 bases fit TRBD1. This CDR3 has 15 amino acids. V trimming: 4 bases; J trimming: 1 base; junction bases outside the gene matches: 5. Germline-derived CDR1 and CDR2 are SGHRS and YFSETQ. The CDR3 DNA reads as TGCGCCAGCAGCCCCTCGGACAGGAGCAATCAGCCCCAGCATTTT. It translates to CASSPSDRSNQPQHF.

The table lists this clone with a few counts. The CDR3 region is CASTILAGSTDTQYF. As DNA, the CDR3 is TGTGCCAGCACTATCCTGGCGGGGAGCACAGATACGCAGTATTTT. The chain carries TRBV2 and TRBJ2-3; D is possibly TRBD2 (6 bases). Germline V gene lookup returns CDR1 SNHLY and CDR2 FYNNEI. This CDR3 region has 15 residues. V was clipped by 7 bases and J by 0 bases, with 14 bases between them.

The rearrangement links TRBV6-1 to TRBJ2-3, with D perhaps TRBD1 (5 bases). The V end was cut by 3 bases, the J end by 8 bases, with 12 bases between. The length of the CDR3 is 13 residues. CDR1 is MNHNS, CDR2 SASEGT, per germline. Here the CDR3 reads CASSERFQGTQYF. As DNA, the CDR3 is TGTGCCAGCAGTGAGCGGTTCCAGGGTACGCAGTATTTT.

The chain combines TRBV2 with TRBJ1-2; D is perhaps TRBD1 (6 bases). Between the trimmed V and J ends, which lost 6 bases and 8 bases, there was a span of 16 bases. The CDR3 has 13 amino acids. The germline CDR1 and CDR2 sequences are SNHLY and FYNNEI. The CDR3 DNA is TGTGCCAGCAGCCGAGACGGGGGCTACGGCTACACCTTC. It yields the protein CASSRDGGYGYTF.

The chain joins TRBV28 to TRBJ1-3; the D gene is possibly TRBD1 (5 bases). The CDR3 loop spans 15 amino acids. V lost 2 bases and J lost 2, with 10 bases in between. Germline CDR1 MDHEN, CDR2 SYDVKM. This chain's CDR3 is CASSLSQGTGNTIYF. The CDR3 DNA follows: TGTGCCAGCAGTTTAAGCCAGGGCACTGGAAACACCATATATTTT.

The rearrangement uses TRBV11-3 and TRBJ2-2, with TRBD2 identical over 10 bases. Germline V gives CDR1 SGHNT, CDR2 YENEEA. J was trimmed by 7 bases and V by 0 bases; bases with no gene match: 5. This CDR3 has 16 residues. The CDR3 DNA reads TGTGCCAGCAGCTTAGAGGCTAGCGGGAGTGGCGGGGAGCTGTTTTTT. This gives the protein CASSLEASGSGGELFF.

The chain carries TRBV20-1 and TRBJ1-2; D gene uncertain. The CDR3 is 19 amino acids. The germline V gene has CDR1 DFQATT and CDR2 SNEGSKA (reference sequence). Trimming left V 3 bases short and J 4 bases short, with 30 bases between. The CDR3 DNA is TGCAGTGCTAGTCCCTACTCCCTGGGCAGCAGAATCATTCCCTATGGCTACACCTTC. Its protein product is CSASPYSLGSRIIPYGYTF.

This rearrangement joins TRBV10-3 to TRBJ2-1; possibly TRBD2 for D (6 bases). V lost 2 bases and J lost 6, with 14 bases in between. Germline V gene lookup returns CDR1 ENHRY and CDR2 SYGVKD. This CDR3 is built from 15 residues. CDR3 sequence: CAISETLTGGNEQFF. The CDR3 DNA reads TGTGCCATCAGTGAGACTCTGACCGGGGGCAATGAGCAGTTCTTC.

The rearrangement uses TRBV7-9 and TRBJ2-1; no firm D call. V lost 0 bases and J 15 bases, leaving 12 bases between the germline ends. Germline values: CDR1 SEHNR, CDR2 FQNEAQ (reference sequence). The CDR3 totals 12 residues. The CDR3 DNA follows: TGTGCCAGCAGCTTAGCAGGTAACGGGCGGTTCTTC. Translated: CASSLAGNGRFF.

This chain connects TRBV5-1 to TRBJ2-6, with 9 bases identical to TRBD1. CDR1 is SGHRS, CDR2 YFSETQ, per germline. V shed 2 bases, J shed 2 bases, and the junction held 11 bases outside the gene matches. This CDR3 has 19 amino acids. CDR3 amino acids: CASSLAGLTGGTGANVLTF. The DNA of the CDR3 is TGCGCCAGCAGCTTAGCCGGTCTGACAGGGGGGACTGGGGCCAACGTCCTGACTTTC.

The chain combines TRBV28 with TRBJ2-1; 13 bases match TRBD2. Germline V CDR1 and CDR2: MDHEN, SYDVKM. There are 18 residues in the CDR3. The trim removed 1 base at V and 3 bases at J, leaving 6 bases unmatched. The DNA of the CDR3 is TGTGCCAGCAGTTTATTGGGGACTAGCGGGGTTTACTACAATGAGCAGTTCTTC. It codes for CASSLLGTSGVYYNEQFF. Full variable domain (rest looked up from reference TRBV28 and TRBJ2-1): DVKVTQSSRYLVKRTGEKVFLECVQDMDHENMFWYRQDPGLGLRLIYFSYDVKMKEKGDIPEGYSVSREKKERFSLILESASTNQTSMYLCASSLLGTSGVYYNEQFFGPGTRLTVL.

This sequence joins TRBV29-1 and TRBJ2-7, with TRBD2 matching over 7 bases. V was pared by 7 bases and J by 1 base, with 10 bases of the junction left unmatched. Per germline, CDR1 SQVTM and CDR2 ANQGSEA. This CDR3 has 14 amino acids. The CDR3 region is CSAAGLDRSYEQYF. The CDR3 DNA reads as TGCAGCGCCGCCGGACTAGATCGGTCCTACGAGCAGTACTTC.

This chain uses TRBV18 with TRBJ1-5, with D maybe TRBD1 (5 bases). V lost 1 base and J lost 3, with 16 bases in between. This CDR3 has 17 amino acids. CDR1 and CDR2 (germline): KGHSH, LQKENI. The CDR3, as DNA: TGTGCCAGCTCACCACGAACGGGGCAGGATCCCAATCAGCCCCAGCATTTT. Amino acid sequence: CASSPRTGQDPNQPQHF.

The chain joins TRBV24-1 to TRBJ2-2; TRBD1 matches 9 bases. Per the germline V gene, CDR1 is KGHDR and CDR2 is SFDVKD. The CDR3 sequence is 15 residues long. V lost 7 bases to trimming and J lost 1 base; unmatched junction nucleotides: 3. The CDR3 bases are TGTGCCACCAGCCGGACAGGGGAGAACACCGGGGAGCTGTTTTTT. This gives the protein CATSRTGENTGELFF.

The chain recombines TRBV6-4 with TRBJ1-2; TRBD1 might be the D (6 bases). The CDR3 is 14 amino acids. The V gene's germline CDR1 is MRHNA and CDR2 SNTAGT. With 7 bases removed from V and 4 bases from J, the gap between germline ends came to 16 bases. In nucleotides, the CDR3 is TGTGCCAGCAAGCCCGACAGGCCTAGCTATGGCTACACCTTC. It translates to CASKPDRPSYGYTF.